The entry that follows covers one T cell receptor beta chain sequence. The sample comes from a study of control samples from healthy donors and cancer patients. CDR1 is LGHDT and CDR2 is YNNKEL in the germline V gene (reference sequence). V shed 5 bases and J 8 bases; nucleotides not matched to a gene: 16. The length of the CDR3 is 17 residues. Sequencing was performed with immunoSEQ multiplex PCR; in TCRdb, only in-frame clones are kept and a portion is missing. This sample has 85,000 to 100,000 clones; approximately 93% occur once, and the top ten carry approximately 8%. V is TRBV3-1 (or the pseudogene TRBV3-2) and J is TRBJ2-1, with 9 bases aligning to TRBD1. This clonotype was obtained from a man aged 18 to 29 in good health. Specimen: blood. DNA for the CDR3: TGTGCCAGCAGCTCACTCAGATATTACAGGGGGCGTGATGAGCAGTTCTTC. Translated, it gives CASSSLRYYRGRDEQFF.